This TCR beta chain was captured in a study of T cells after yellow fever vaccination. General observations from the study: The appearance of a small share of clonotypes in both CD4 and CD8 compartments was observed. The secondary response peaked faster, at day 5 versus 15, but was weaker.

Universal primer sites and UMIs were introduced during 5'RACE template-switching synthesis of TCR cDNA. TCRdb processed the 5' RACE reads anew with MiXCR; each CDR3 protein has one entry. The profile shows hundreds of thousands of distinct CDR3 sequences, 12% of them singletons. To note about this clonotype: The target antigen is unknown.

V was clipped by 1 base and J by 8 bases, with 20 bases between them. Germline V gene sequence: CDR1 LGHNA, CDR2 YSLEER. This CDR3 is built from 16 residues. This chain connects TRBV4-3 to TRBJ1-2; D remains ambiguous. Specimen: PBMCs, collected on the day of the yellow fever booster vaccination. The sequence came from a man aged 25-45 years who received the YFV17D yellow fever vaccine. The CDR3 region is CASSQVKGRPDRGYTF. For the CDR3, the DNA is TGCGCCAGCAGCCAAGTTAAGGGTCGGCCGGACCGGGGCTACACCTTC.